This TCR beta chain was retrieved from a study of control samples from healthy donors and cancer patients. This clone was seen a single time. Profiling relied on immunoSEQ multiplex PCR, and the TCRdb table lists in-frame clones only, not all of them. In the table there are around 90,000 clones, 85% of which are singletons. V lost 6 bases, J lost 7 bases, and 9 bases lay in between. The length of the CDR3 is 11 residues. CDR1 and CDR2 from the germline V gene are LNHDA and SQIVND (reference sequence). The material sequenced was blood. This TCR was sampled from a man aged 30 to 39 in good health. The chain combines TRBV19 with TRBJ1-1; a possible D gene is TRBD1 (5 bases). CDR3 residues: CASSPGGEAFF. The CDR3 DNA reads TGTGCCAGTAGCCCGGGGGGTGAAGCTTTCTTT.